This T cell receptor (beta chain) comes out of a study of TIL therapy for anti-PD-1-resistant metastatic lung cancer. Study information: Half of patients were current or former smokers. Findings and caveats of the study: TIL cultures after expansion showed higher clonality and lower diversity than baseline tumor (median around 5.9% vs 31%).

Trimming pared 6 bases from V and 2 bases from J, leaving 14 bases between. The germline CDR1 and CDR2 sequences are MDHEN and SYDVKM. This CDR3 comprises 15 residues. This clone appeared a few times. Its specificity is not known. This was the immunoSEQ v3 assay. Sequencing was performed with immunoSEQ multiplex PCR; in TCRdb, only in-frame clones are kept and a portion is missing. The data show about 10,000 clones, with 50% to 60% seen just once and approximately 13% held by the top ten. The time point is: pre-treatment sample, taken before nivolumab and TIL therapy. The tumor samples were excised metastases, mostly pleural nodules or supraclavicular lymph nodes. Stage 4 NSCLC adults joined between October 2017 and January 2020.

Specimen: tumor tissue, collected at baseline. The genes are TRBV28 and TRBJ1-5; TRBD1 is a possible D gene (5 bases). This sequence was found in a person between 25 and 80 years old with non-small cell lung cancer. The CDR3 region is CASSGGGGGNQPQHF. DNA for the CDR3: TGTGCCAGCAGCGGCGGGGGTGGAGGCAATCAGCCCCAGCATTTT.